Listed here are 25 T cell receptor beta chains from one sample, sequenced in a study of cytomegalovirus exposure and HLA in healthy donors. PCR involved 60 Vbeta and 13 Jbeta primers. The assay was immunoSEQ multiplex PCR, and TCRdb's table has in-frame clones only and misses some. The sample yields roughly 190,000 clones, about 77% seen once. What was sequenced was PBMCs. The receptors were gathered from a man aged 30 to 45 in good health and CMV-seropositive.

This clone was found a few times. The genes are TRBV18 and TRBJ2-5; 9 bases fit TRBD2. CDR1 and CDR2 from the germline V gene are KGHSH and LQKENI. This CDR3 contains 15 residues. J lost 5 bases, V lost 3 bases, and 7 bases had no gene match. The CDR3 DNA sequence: TGTGCCAGCTCACCGCCAGCGGGGGGCAGGGAGACCCAGTACTTC. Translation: CASSPPAGGRETQYF.

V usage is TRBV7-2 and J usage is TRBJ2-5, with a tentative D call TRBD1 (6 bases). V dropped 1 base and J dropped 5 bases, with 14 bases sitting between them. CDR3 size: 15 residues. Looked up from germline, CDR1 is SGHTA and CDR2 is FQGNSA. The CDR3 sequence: CASSLGGGSQETQYF. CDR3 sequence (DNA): TGTGCCAGCAGCTTAGGTGGGGGCTCTCAGGAGACCCAGTACTTC.

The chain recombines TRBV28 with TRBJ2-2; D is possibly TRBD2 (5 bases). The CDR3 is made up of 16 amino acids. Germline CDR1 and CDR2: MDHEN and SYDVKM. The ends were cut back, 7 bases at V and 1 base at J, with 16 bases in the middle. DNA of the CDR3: TGTGCCAGCACTCGGCGGGCCGGGTTGAACACCGGGGAGCTGTTTTTT. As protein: CASTRRAGLNTGELFF.

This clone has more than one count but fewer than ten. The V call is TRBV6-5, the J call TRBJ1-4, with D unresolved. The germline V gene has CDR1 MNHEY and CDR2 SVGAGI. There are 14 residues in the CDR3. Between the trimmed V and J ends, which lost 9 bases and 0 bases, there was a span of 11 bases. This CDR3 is CASSHGATNEKLFF. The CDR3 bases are TGTGCCAGTTCCCACGGTGCAACTAATGAAAAACTGTTTTTT.

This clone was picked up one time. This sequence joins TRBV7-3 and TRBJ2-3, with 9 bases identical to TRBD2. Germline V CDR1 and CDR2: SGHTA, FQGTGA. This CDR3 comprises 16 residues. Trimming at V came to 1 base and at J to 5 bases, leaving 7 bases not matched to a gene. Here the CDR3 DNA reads TGTGCCAGCAGCTTAAATCCAGCGGGGGGTGGAGATACGCAGTATTTT. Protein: CASSLNPAGGGDTQYF.

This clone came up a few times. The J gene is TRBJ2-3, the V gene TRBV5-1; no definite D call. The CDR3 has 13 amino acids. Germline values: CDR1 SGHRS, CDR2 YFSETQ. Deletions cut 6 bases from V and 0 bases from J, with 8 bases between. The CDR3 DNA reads TGCGCCAGCAACGACGGGAGCACAGATACGCAGTATTTT. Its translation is CASNDGSTDTQYF.

CDR3 amino acids: CASSPLRGRGLYNEQFF. The CDR3, as DNA: TGTGCCAGCAGTCCTCTCCGCGGGAGGGGGCTTTACAATGAGCAGTTCTTC. This chain links TRBV28 with TRBJ2-1, with 9 bases fitting TRBD2. Germline V gene lookup returns CDR1 MDHEN and CDR2 SYDVKM. V shed 5 bases, J shed 4 bases, and the junction held 12 bases outside the gene matches. There are 17 residues in the CDR3.

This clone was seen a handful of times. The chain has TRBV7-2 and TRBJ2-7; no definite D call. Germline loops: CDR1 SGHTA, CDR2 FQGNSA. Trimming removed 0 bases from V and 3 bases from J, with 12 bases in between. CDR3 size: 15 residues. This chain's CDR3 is CASSLAPAGFYEQYF. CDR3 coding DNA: TGTGCCAGCAGCTTAGCGCCCGCAGGATTCTACGAGCAGTACTTC.

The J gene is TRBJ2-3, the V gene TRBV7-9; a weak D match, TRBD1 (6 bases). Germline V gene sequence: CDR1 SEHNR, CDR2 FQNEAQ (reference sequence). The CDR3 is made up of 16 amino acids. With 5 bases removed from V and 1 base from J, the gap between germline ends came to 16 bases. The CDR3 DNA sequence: TGTGCCAGCAGCCCAGAGGGGGTATCGGGCACAGATACGCAGTATTTT. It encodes CASSPEGVSGTDTQYF. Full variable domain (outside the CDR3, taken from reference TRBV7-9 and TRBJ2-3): DTGVSQNPRHKITKRGQNVTFRCDPISEHNRLYWYRQTLGQGPEFLTYFQNEAQLEKSRLLSDRFSAERPKGSFSTLEIQRTEQGDSAMYLCASSPEGVSGTDTQYFGPGTRLTVL.

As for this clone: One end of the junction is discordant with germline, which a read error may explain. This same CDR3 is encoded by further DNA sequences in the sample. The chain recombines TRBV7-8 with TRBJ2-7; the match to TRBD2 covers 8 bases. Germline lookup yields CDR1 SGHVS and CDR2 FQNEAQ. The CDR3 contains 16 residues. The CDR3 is CASSLAGGRSSYEQYF. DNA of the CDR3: TGCGCCAGCAGCTTAGCGGGCGGGAGGAGCTCCTACGAGCAGTACTTC.

CDR3 DNA sequence: TGTGCCAGCAGCGAGACTGGGACTGATGAGCAGTTCTTC. Translation gives CASSETGTDEQFF. This chain uses TRBV9 with TRBJ2-1; perhaps TRBD2 as D (6 bases). Germline V gene sequence: CDR1 SGDLS, CDR2 YYNGEE. Trimming cost V 3 bases and J 8 bases, with 12 bases left between them. This CDR3 is 13 amino acids long.

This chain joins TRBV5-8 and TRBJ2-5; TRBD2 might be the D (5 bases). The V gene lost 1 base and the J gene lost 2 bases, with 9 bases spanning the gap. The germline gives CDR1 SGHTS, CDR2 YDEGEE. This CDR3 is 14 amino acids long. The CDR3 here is CASSLRSVQETQYF. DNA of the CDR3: TGTGCCAGCAGCTTGCGTAGCGTGCAAGAGACCCAGTACTTC. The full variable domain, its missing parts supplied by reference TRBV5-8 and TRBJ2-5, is EAGVTQSPTHLIKTRGQQATLRCSPISGHTSVYWYQQALGLGLQFLLWYDEGEERNRGNFPPRFSGRQFPNYSSELNVNALELEDSALYLCASSLRSVQETQYFGPGTRLLVL.

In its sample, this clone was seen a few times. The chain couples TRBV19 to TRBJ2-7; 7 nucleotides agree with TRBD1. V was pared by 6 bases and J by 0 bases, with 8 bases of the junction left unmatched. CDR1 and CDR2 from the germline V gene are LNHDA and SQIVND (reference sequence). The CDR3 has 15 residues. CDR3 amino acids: CASRSQGSSSYEQYF. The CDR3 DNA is TGTGCCAGTAGGTCACAGGGGTCAAGCTCCTACGAGCAGTACTTC.

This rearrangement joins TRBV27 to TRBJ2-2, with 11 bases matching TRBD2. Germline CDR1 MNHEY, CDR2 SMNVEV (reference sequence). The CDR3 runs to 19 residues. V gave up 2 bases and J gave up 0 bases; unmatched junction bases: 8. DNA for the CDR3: TGTGCCAGCAGTTTAAGCCTGTCTAGCGGGGGGACGAACACCGGGGAGCTGTTTTTT. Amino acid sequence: CASSLSLSSGGTNTGELFF.

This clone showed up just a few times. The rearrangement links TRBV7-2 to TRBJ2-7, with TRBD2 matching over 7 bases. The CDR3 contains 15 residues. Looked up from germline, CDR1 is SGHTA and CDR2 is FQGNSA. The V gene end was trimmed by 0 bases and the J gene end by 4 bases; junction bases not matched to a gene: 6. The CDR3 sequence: CASSLAGGPEYEQYF. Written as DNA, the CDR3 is TGTGCCAGCAGCTTAGCGGGAGGGCCGGAATACGAGCAGTACTTC.

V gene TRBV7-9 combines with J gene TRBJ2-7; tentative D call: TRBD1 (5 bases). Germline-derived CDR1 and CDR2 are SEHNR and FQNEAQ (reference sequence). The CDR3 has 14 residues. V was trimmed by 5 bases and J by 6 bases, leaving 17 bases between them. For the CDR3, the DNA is TGTGCCAGCAGCCCCAGACAGTCCGGATCCGAGCAGTACTTC. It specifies CASSPRQSGSEQYF.

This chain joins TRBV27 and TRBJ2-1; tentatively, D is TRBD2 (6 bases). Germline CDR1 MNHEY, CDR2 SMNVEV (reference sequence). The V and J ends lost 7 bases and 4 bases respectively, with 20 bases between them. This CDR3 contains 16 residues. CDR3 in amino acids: CASKGSGRNPYNEQFF. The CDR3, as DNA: TGTGCCAGCAAAGGGTCCGGGAGAAATCCTTACAATGAGCAGTTCTTC.

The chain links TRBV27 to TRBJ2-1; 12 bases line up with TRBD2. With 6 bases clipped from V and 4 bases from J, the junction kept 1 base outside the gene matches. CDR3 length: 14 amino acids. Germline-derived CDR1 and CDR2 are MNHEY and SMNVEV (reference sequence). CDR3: CASSLAGGYNEQFF. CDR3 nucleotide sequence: TGTGCCAGCAGCCTAGCGGGGGGGTACAATGAGCAGTTCTTC.

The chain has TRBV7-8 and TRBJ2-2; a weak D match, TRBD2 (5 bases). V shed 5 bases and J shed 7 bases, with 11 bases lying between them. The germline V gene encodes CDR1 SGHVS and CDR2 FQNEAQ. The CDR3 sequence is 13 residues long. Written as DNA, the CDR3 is TGTGCCAGCAGCCCGGCTGGAGGCGGGGAGCTGTTTTTT. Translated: CASSPAGGGELFF.

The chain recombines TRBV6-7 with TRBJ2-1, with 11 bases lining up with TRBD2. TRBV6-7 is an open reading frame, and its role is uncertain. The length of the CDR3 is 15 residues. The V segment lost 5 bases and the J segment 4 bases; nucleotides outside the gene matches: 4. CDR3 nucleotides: TGTGCCAGCAGTAAACTAGCGGGGGTGTACAATGAGCAGTTCTTC. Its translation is CASSKLAGVYNEQFF.

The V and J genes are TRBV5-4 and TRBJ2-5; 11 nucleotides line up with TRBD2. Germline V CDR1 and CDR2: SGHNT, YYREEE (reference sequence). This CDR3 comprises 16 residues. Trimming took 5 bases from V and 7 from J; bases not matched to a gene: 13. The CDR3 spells CASSYLAGGGIGTQYF. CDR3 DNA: TGTGCCAGCAGTTACCTAGCGGGAGGAGGGATAGGGACCCAGTACTTC.

DNA of the CDR3: TGTGCCAGCAGCTCTAGCGCGTACAATGAGCAGTTCTTC. Amino acids: CASSSSAYNEQFF. The V call is TRBV7-2, the J call TRBJ2-1; tentatively, D is TRBD2 (6 bases). CDR1 and CDR2 (germline): SGHTA, FQGNSA. This CDR3 contains 13 residues. Trimming took 4 bases from V and 4 from J, leaving 8 bases between them.

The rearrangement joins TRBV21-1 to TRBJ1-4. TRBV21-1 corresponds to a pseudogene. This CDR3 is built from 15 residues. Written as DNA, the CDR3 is TGTGCCGCGCACCCCCTCCCGGGGACTAATGAAAAACTGTTTTTT. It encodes CAAHPLPGTNEKLFF.

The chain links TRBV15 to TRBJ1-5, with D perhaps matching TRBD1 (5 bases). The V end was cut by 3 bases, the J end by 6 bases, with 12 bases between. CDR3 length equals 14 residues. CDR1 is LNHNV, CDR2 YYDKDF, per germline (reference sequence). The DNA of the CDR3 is TGTGCCACCAGCAGGGTGCGGGGGGGTCAGCCCCAGCATTTT. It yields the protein CATSRVRGGQPQHF.

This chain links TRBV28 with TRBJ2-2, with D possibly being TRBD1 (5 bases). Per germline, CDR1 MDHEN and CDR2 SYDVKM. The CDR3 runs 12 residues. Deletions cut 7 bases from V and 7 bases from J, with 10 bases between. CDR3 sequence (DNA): TGTGCCAGCAAAGGGGTTTACGGGGAGCTGTTTTTT. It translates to CASKGVYGELFF.